The 29 T cell receptor beta chains below were found in one sample sequenced in a study of CD8 T cells in ankylosing spondylitis. One entry per CDR3 protein results from TCRdb running MiXCR on the 5' RACE reads. The repertoire holds 150,000 to 200,000 distinct CDR3 sequences, with 15% to 20% as singletons. The source material was blood, either unsorted or a sorted T cell fraction (not recorded which). The receptors were sampled from a male donor under 35 with ankylosing spondylitis or in good health (not recorded which).

There are many counts of this clonotype. This sequence joins TRBV5-1 and TRBJ2-7; a possible D gene is TRBD2 (5 bases). The CDR3 has 13 amino acids. Trimming pared 6 bases from V and 5 bases from J, leaving 15 bases between. Germline-derived CDR1 and CDR2 are SGHRS and YFSETQ. The CDR3 sequence: CASMRGMENEQYF. The CDR3 region has the DNA TGCGCCAGCATGCGAGGGATGGAGAACGAGCAGTACTTC.

This clonotype showed up many times. The chain has TRBV12-3 or TRBV12-4 and TRBJ2-3; 10 bases map to TRBD2. The CDR3 contains 16 residues. V lost 3 bases to trimming and J lost 6 bases; unmatched junction nucleotides: 9. In DNA form, the CDR3 reads TGTGCCAGCAGTTTCCGGACTAGCGGTATCCCGGATACGCAGTATTTT. The encoded protein is CASSFRTSGIPDTQYF.

The rearrangement uses TRBV29-1 and TRBJ2-7, with D possibly matching TRBD2 (5 bases). The V end lost 4 bases, the J end lost 2 bases, and 9 bases lay between the germline ends. Germline CDR1 and CDR2: SQVTM and ANQGSEA. CDR3 size: 12 residues. The CDR3 protein is CSVAAGTYEQYF. CDR3 sequence (DNA): TGCAGCGTTGCGGCCGGGACCTACGAGCAGTACTTC.

This clonotype has at least ten counts. The chain combines TRBV10-3 with TRBJ2-7; D assignment may be TRBD1 or TRBD2 (5 bases each). Germline values: CDR1 ENHRY, CDR2 SYGVKD. CDR3 length equals 14 residues. With 4 bases removed from V and 2 bases from J, the gap between germline ends came to 12 bases. CDR3: CAISAGAGTYEQYF. The DNA for the CDR3 is TGTGCCATCAGTGCCGGGGCAGGGACCTACGAGCAGTACTTC.

The genes are TRBV27 and TRBJ2-2; 11 bases are a match to TRBD2. The J segment lost 2 bases and the V segment lost 7 bases, leaving 12 bases of the junction unmatched. Germline assignment: CDR1 MNHEY and CDR2 SMNVEV (reference sequence). The CDR3 runs 18 residues. The CDR3, as DNA: TGTGCCAGCACACTGACTAGCGGGATGAATTCAAACACCGGGGAGCTGTTTTTT. Encoded protein: CASTLTSGMNSNTGELFF.

This clonotype was recorded many times. V and J are TRBV19 and TRBJ2-2, with 7 bases aligning to TRBD1. This CDR3 has 16 amino acids. Germline V gene data show CDR1 as LNHDA and CDR2 as SQIVND (reference sequence). The V segment lost 7 bases and the J segment 0 bases; nucleotides outside the gene matches: 8. CDR3 bases: TGTGCCAGTATCTCCGGACAGGCCGCGAACACCGGGGAGCTGTTTTTT. It translates to CASISGQAANTGELFF.

This clonotype has a handful of counts. This sequence joins TRBV29-1 and TRBJ2-1; no definite D call. The CDR3 runs 11 residues. Germline loops: CDR1 SQVTM, CDR2 ANQGSEA. V dropped 2 bases and J dropped 6 bases, with 5 bases sitting between them. CDR3: CSVEPGNEQFF. The CDR3 nucleotides read TGCAGCGTTGAACCGGGCAATGAGCAGTTCTTC.

This clonotype was seen at least ten times. This chain connects TRBV12-3 or TRBV12-4 to TRBJ1-2; no clear D. This CDR3 is built from 12 residues. The V end was cut by 1 base, the J end by 11 bases, with 11 bases between. The CDR3 is CASSLEFRGYTF. For the CDR3, the DNA is TGTGCCAGCAGTTTAGAGTTCCGTGGTTACACCTTC.

In this sample, this clonotype turned up many times. The J gene is TRBJ2-1, the V gene TRBV13; 8 bases map to TRBD2. The CDR3 runs to 20 residues. Germline CDR1 reads PRHDT; CDR2 reads FYEKMQ (reference sequence). Trimming removed 2 bases from V and 12 bases from J; junction bases left unmatched: 27. The CDR3 here is CASSLPLVVWSGSREVGQFF. Written as DNA, the CDR3 is TGTGCCAGCAGCTTACCCCTCGTTGTTTGGAGCGGGAGCCGGGAGGTGGGGCAGTTCTTC.

In its sample, this clonotype was seen many times. V gene TRBV4-3 combines with J gene TRBJ2-3, with D hard to call. There are 13 residues in the CDR3. With 1 base removed from V and 9 bases from J, the gap between germline ends came to 11 bases. Germline CDR1 LGHNA, CDR2 YSLEER. CDR3 region: CASSQALAHTQYF. The CDR3 DNA sequence: TGCGCCAGCAGCCAAGCCCTTGCGCACACGCAGTATTTT.

The rearrangement joins TRBV30 to TRBJ1-1; D not certain. The ends were cut back, 1 base at V and 8 bases at J, with 5 bases in the middle. The CDR3 runs to 10 residues. Per germline, CDR1 GTSNPN and CDR2 SVGIG (reference sequence). The chain's CDR3 is CAWSEVEAFF. For the CDR3, the DNA is TGTGCCTGGAGTGAAGTAGAAGCTTTCTTT.

A few counts support this clonotype. The chain joins TRBV10-3 to TRBJ1-2, with 7 bases lining up with TRBD1. V lost 10 bases, J lost 3 bases, and 2 bases stayed unmatched. Germline assignment: CDR1 ENHRY and CDR2 SYGVKD. The CDR3 length is 11 residues. The CDR3: CATGTDYGYTF. The CDR3 nucleotides are TGTGCCACCGGGACAGACTATGGCTACACCTTC.

This clonotype came up many times. The chain uses TRBV5-1 and TRBJ2-1; 7 bases are shared with TRBD1. The CDR3 extends over 17 amino acids. V was clipped by 2 bases and J by 5 bases; unmatched bases: 13. CDR1 and CDR2 from the germline V gene are SGHRS and YFSETQ. In nucleotides, the CDR3 is TGCGCCAGCAGCTTACCCATGACAGGGCTGGCGAACAATGAGCAGTTCTTC. This encodes CASSLPMTGLANNEQFF.

Many counts were recorded for this clonotype. No DNA is shown, since the ends of the CDR3 on it are uncertain; the CDR3 is the one TCRdb lists. This rearrangement joins TRBV6-5 to TRBJ2-3; the table assigns TRBD1, which was not confirmed against the DNA. The CDR3 is 16 residues long, counting both termini. Germline V gene lookup returns CDR1 MNHEY and CDR2 SVGAGI. The CDR3 region is CASSYSFGAGTDTQYF.

This clonotype appeared many times. The V gene is TRBV5-1, the J gene TRBJ2-1; 9 nucleotides agree with TRBD2. From germline, CDR1 is SGHRS and CDR2 YFSETQ. This CDR3 has 16 amino acids. After removal of 4 bases from V and 0 bases from J, the junction contained 5 bases not matched to a gene. In DNA form, the CDR3 reads TGCGCCAGCAGCGGGGATAGCGGGAGCTCCTACAATGAGCAGTTCTTC. Amino acid sequence: CASSGDSGSSYNEQFF.

This clonotype came up many times. V usage is TRBV6-5 and J usage is TRBJ2-5, with no clear D. CDR1 is MNHEY and CDR2 is SVGAGI in the germline V gene. Between the trimmed V and J ends, which lost 3 bases and 0 bases, there was a span of 8 bases. This CDR3 has 14 amino acids. CDR3 loop: CASSYDENQETQYF. The CDR3 region has the DNA TGTGCCAGCAGTTATGACGAGAACCAAGAGACCCAGTACTTC.

This clonotype was found many times. The J gene is TRBJ2-5, the V gene TRBV29-1; 11 positions agree with TRBD2. This CDR3 has 15 amino acids. The germline V gene encodes CDR1 SQVTM and CDR2 ANQGSEA. Trimming cost V 7 bases and J 1 base; bases outside gene matches: 8. CDR3 nucleotide sequence: TGCAGCGCGCTCGGGACTAGCGGATTCCAAGAGACCCAGTACTTC. This codes for CSALGTSGFQETQYF.

This clonotype was seen ten or more times. The V and J genes are TRBV6-5 and TRBJ2-3; possibly TRBD1 or TRBD2 for D (5 bases each). The germline V gene has CDR1 MNHEY and CDR2 SVGAGI. The CDR3 covers 14 residues. V was pared by 4 bases and J by 0 bases, with 8 bases between. The CDR3 loop reads CASSSRDSTDTQYF. The CDR3 bases are TGTGCCAGCAGTTCCCGGGACAGCACAGATACGCAGTATTTT.

At least ten counts were recorded for this clonotype. The chain combines TRBV12-3 or TRBV12-4 with TRBJ2-7; 14 nucleotides line up with TRBD2. The CDR3 is made up of 16 amino acids. V was clipped by 1 base and J by 4 bases; unmatched bases: 3. CDR3 protein: CASSLGLAGGKYEQYV. CDR3 DNA: TGTGCCAGCAGTTTAGGACTAGCGGGAGGGAAGTACGAGCAGTACGTC.

The V call is TRBV4-2, the J call TRBJ2-5, with D possibly being TRBD1 (6 bases). The V gene lost 0 bases and the J gene lost 5 bases, with 13 bases spanning the gap. CDR1 is LGHNA and CDR2 is YNFKEQ in the germline V gene. The CDR3 runs 15 residues. The CDR3 protein is CASSQEYMRGETQYF. In DNA form, the CDR3 reads TGTGCCAGCAGCCAAGAATACATGAGGGGGGAGACCCAGTACTTC.

This clonotype came up a few times. V is TRBV11-2 and J is TRBJ2-7; D ambiguous. Germline V lookup: CDR1 SGHAT, CDR2 FQNNGV. The CDR3 loop spans 12 amino acids. V lost 5 bases and J 4 bases, leaving 9 bases between the germline ends. The CDR3 protein is CASSRSVYEQYV. CDR3 sequence (DNA): TGTGCCAGCAGCCGCTCCGTGTACGAGCAGTACGTC.

This clonotype has ten or more counts. The chain couples TRBV10-3 to TRBJ2-7; possibly TRBD1 or TRBD2 for D (5 bases each). The CDR3 contains 14 residues. In germline, CDR1 is ENHRY, CDR2 SYGVKD. V shed 8 bases and J shed 1 base, with 15 bases lying between them. The CDR3 coding sequence is TGTGCCATCGGAGACGGGGCGACGTCCTACGAGCAGTACTTC. Protein sequence: CAIGDGATSYEQYF.

This clonotype was seen many times. The gene calls are TRBV12-3 or TRBV12-4 and TRBJ2-7; D may match TRBD1 or TRBD2 (5 bases each). Trimming left V 7 bases short and J 2 bases short, with 21 bases between. This CDR3 comprises 16 residues. The CDR3 loop reads CASNWDGPSGPYEQYF. The CDR3 region has the DNA TGTGCCAGCAACTGGGACGGCCCCTCGGGACCCTACGAGCAGTACTTC.

In its sample, this clonotype was seen a few times. The chain combines TRBV7-3 with TRBJ2-7, with 8 bases identical to TRBD1. This CDR3 is 14 amino acids long. V gave up 1 base and J gave up 6 bases; unmatched junction bases: 5. Germline CDR1 reads SGHTA; CDR2 reads FQGTGA. The CDR3: CASSLRGQGGEQYF. The DNA of the CDR3 is TGTGCCAGCAGCTTAAGAGGACAGGGCGGCGAGCAGTACTTC.

The chain combines TRBV5-4 with TRBJ2-3; 7 bases fit TRBD1. J gave up 1 base and V 0 bases, and 5 bases lay outside the gene matches. The CDR3 spans 16 residues. Germline V gene sequence: CDR1 SGHNT, CDR2 YYREEE (reference sequence). The CDR3 DNA is TGTGCCAGCAGCTTGGCCCGGCAGGGGGGCACAGATACGCAGTATTTT. This translates into CASSLARQGGTDTQYF.

This clonotype has ten or more counts. The CDR3 nucleotides read TGTGCCAGCAGTGAATCGGGGACTAGCGGGTTCGTGGAGCAGTACGTC. Translation gives CASSESGTSGFVEQYV. The V and J genes are TRBV2 and TRBJ2-7, with 12 positions matching TRBD2. Per germline, CDR1 SNHLY and CDR2 FYNNEI. This CDR3 spans 16 amino acids. V lost 2 bases and J lost 7; bases outside the gene matches: 9.

The table lists this clonotype with many counts. The V gene is TRBV2, the J gene TRBJ2-1; D call uncertain. Trimming removed 3 bases at V and 5 bases at J, with 17 bases between. The CDR3 consists of 16 residues. Germline V lookup: CDR1 SNHLY, CDR2 FYNNEI. The CDR3 sequence is CASSDISRRIHNEQFF. The CDR3 nucleotides are TGTGCCAGCAGTGACATCAGCCGGCGGATCCACAATGAGCAGTTCTTC.

This clonotype was picked up many times. The chain carries TRBV28 and TRBJ2-7, with D perhaps matching TRBD1 (6 bases). The CDR3 loop spans 14 amino acids. The germline CDR1 and CDR2 sequences are MDHEN and SYDVKM. V dropped 6 bases and J dropped 3 bases, with 15 bases sitting between them. Here the CDR3 reads CASSIGQIYYEQYF. The DNA for the CDR3 is TGTGCCAGCAGCATCGGACAGATATACTACGAGCAGTACTTC. The complete variable domain, with remaining parts taken from reference TRBV28 and TRBJ2-7, reads DVKVTQSSRYLVKRTGEKVFLECVQDMDHENMFWYRQDPGLGLRLIYFSYDVKMKEKGDIPEGYSVSREKKERFSLILESASTNQTSMYLCASSIGQIYYEQYFGPGTRLTVT.

This clonotype came up many times. J is TRBJ2-3 and V is TRBV10-3, with TRBD1 matching 10 bases. CDR1 and CDR2 (germline): ENHRY, SYGVKD. The CDR3 runs 15 residues. J lost 2 bases, V lost 10 bases, and 9 bases had no gene match. The CDR3 coding sequence is TGTGCCACAACCAAGACAGGGGGCGACACAGATACGCAGTATTTT. It encodes CATTKTGGDTDTQYF.